These 21 T cell receptor beta chains share one sample of origin, sequenced in a study of radiotherapy plus CTLA-4 blockade in lung cancer. The assay was immunoSEQ multiplex PCR, and TCRdb's table has in-frame clones only and misses some. In the table there are some 15,000 clones, around 87% of which are singletons. Source: peripheral blood, taken from a patient treated with radiotherapy plus ipilimumab. Receptor source: a human donor with non-small cell lung cancer that progressed on radiotherapy plus ipilimumab. Some clones in this sample may be carry-over from other donors' samples.

The chain couples TRBV7-2 to TRBJ2-1; TRBD2 matches at 8 bases. CDR1 is SGHTA, CDR2 FQGNSA, per germline. The length of the CDR3 is 16 residues. Germline trimming cut 3 bases from V and 3 bases from J; bases unmatched to any gene: 7. For the CDR3, the DNA is TGTGCCAGCAGCTTTAAAACTAGCGGATACTACAATGAGCAGTTCTTC. Translating gives CASSFKTSGYYNEQFF. Combining the CDR3 with reference TRBV7-2 and TRBJ2-1 gives the whole variable domain GAGVSQSPSNKVTEKGKDVELRCDPISGHTALYWYRQSLGQGLEFLIYFQGNSAPDKSGLPSDRFSAERTGGSVSTLTIQRTQQEDSAVYLCASSFKTSGYYNEQFFGPGTRLTVL.

V gene TRBV7-9 combines with J gene TRBJ1-2, with D maybe TRBD1 (5 bases). Germline V CDR1 and CDR2: SEHNR, FQNEAQ (reference sequence). The V and J ends lost 4 bases and 4 bases respectively, with 13 bases between them. The CDR3 consists of 14 residues. CDR3: CASSSETGVYGYTF. The CDR3 DNA is TGTGCCAGCAGCTCGGAGACGGGGGTCTATGGCTACACCTTC.

This sequence joins TRBV10-3 and TRBJ2-1, with TRBD2 matching 12 bases. V was clipped by 6 bases and J by 7 bases; unmatched bases: 7. This CDR3 region has 15 residues. Looked up from germline, CDR1 is ENHRY and CDR2 is SYGVKD. The CDR3 loop is CAIRTSGGQENEQFF. For the CDR3, the DNA is TGTGCCATCAGGACTAGCGGGGGCCAGGAGAATGAGCAGTTCTTC.

The chain joins TRBV2 to TRBJ1-4, with D possibly being TRBD1 (6 bases). The CDR3 runs to 15 residues. Trimming took off 5 bases at V and 7 bases at J, with 17 bases between the two ends. CDR1 and CDR2 from the germline V gene are SNHLY and FYNNEI. The CDR3 region is CASSQGRGLSEKLFF. Written as DNA, the CDR3 is TGTGCCAGCAGTCAAGGGCGGGGGCTTAGTGAAAAACTGTTTTTT. Full variable domain (outside the CDR3, taken from reference TRBV2 and TRBJ1-4): EPEVTQTPSHQVTQMGQEVILRCVPISNHLYFYWYRQILGQKVEFLVSFYNNEISEKSEIFDDQFSVERPDGSNFTLKIRSTKLEDSAMYFCASSQGRGLSEKLFFGSGTQLSVL.

This clone was counted a single time. The V gene is TRBV29-1, the J gene TRBJ2-7, with 8 bases matching TRBD2. The germline gives CDR1 SQVTM, CDR2 ANQGSEA. The CDR3 totals 14 residues. The ends lost 5 bases at V and 0 bases at J; junction bases unmatched: 6. The CDR3 DNA follows: TGCAGCGTTATTTTAGGGACTAGCTCCTACGAGCAGTACTTC. Protein product: CSVILGTSSYEQYF.

Here the CDR3 DNA reads TGTGCCTGGTCCCTAGCGGGGAGCACAGATACGCAGTATTTT. Residues: CAWSLAGSTDTQYF. The chain couples TRBV30 to TRBJ2-3; 9 bases are shared with TRBD2. The CDR3 is 14 residues long. After removal of 5 bases from V and 0 bases from J, the junction contained 3 bases not matched to a gene. Germline values: CDR1 GTSNPN, CDR2 SVGIG (reference sequence).

This clone was detected only once. The rearrangement joins TRBV19 to TRBJ2-1, with D hard to call. The CDR3 is 14 amino acids. Germline lookup yields CDR1 LNHDA and CDR2 SQIVND (reference sequence). Trimming took 0 bases from V and 9 from J, leaving 12 bases between them. CDR3 bases: TGTGCCAGTAGTATAGACCCCCCGCTCGGTGAGCAGTTCTTC. Its protein product is CASSIDPPLGEQFF.

This chain joins TRBV2 and TRBJ1-6, with TRBD1 matching 9 bases. Germline values: CDR1 SNHLY, CDR2 FYNNEI. The CDR3 sequence is 13 residues long. With V trimmed by 9 bases and J by 5 bases, 2 bases remained unmatched. DNA of the CDR3: TGTGCCAGGGGGACAGGGAATAATTCACCCCTCCACTTT. It specifies CARGTGNNSPLHF.

V usage is TRBV29-1 and J usage is TRBJ2-1; tentatively, D is TRBD2 (5 bases). This CDR3 is built from 16 residues. The germline V and J ends were trimmed by 0 bases and 0 bases, with 12 bases remaining between them. Germline lookup yields CDR1 SQVTM and CDR2 ANQGSEA. The CDR3 here is CSVEDLGGSSYNEQFF. CDR3 bases: TGCAGCGTTGAAGATTTAGGAGGAAGCTCCTACAATGAGCAGTTCTTC.

J is TRBJ2-6 and V is TRBV7-5; TRBD1, as called in the table, went unchecked against the DNA. TRBV7-5 is reported as a pseudogene. The CDR3 extends over 21 amino acids. The CDR3 sequence is CARSPHVARQGLRSGANVLTF. The CDR3 coding sequence is TGTGCCAGAAGCCCCCATGTTGCAAGACAGGGGTTGCGCTCTGGGGCCAACGTCCTGACTTTC.

In this sample, this clone turned up a few times. V gene TRBV2 combines with J gene TRBJ2-1, with a possible D match to TRBD2 (6 bases). Trimming pared 7 bases from V and 12 bases from J, leaving 28 bases between. The CDR3 runs to 16 residues. CDR1 is SNHLY and CDR2 is FYNNEI in the germline V gene. The CDR3 protein is CASMGDSGTGASVQFF. CDR3 DNA: TGTGCCAGCATGGGGGACTCCGGGACTGGGGCTAGCGTGCAGTTCTTC.

The gene calls are TRBV10-3 and TRBJ2-5; 7 nucleotides match TRBD2. Germline V gene sequence: CDR1 ENHRY, CDR2 SYGVKD. The ends lost 9 bases at V and 5 bases at J; junction bases unmatched: 15. The CDR3 runs to 15 residues. As DNA, the CDR3 is TGTGCCATTTCCTCACAGCCATCCGGGGGGGAGACCCAGTACTTC. Its protein product is CAISSQPSGGETQYF.

This chain links TRBV19 with TRBJ2-5; 9 bases align to TRBD1. TRBJ2-7 explains the end of the DNA better; the J call may be wrong. This CDR3 is built from 15 residues. Germline V CDR1 and CDR2: LNHDA, SQIVND (reference sequence). The CDR3 here is CASSIGGQGTYEQYF. In nucleotides, the CDR3 is TGTGCCAGTAGTATTGGGGGACAGGGTACCTACGAGCAGTACTTC.

V gene TRBV15 combines with J gene TRBJ2-1; the D is unclear. Germline CDR1 LNHNV, CDR2 YYDKDF (reference sequence). This CDR3 region has 14 residues. Trimming left V 0 bases short and J 3 bases short, with 6 bases between. CDR3 region: CATSRDVYYNEQFF. The DNA for the CDR3 is TGTGCCACCAGCAGAGATGTCTACTACAATGAGCAGTTCTTC.

This clone has just one count. The chain uses TRBV7-8 and TRBJ1-5, with 8 positions matching TRBD1. The germline V gene encodes CDR1 SGHVS and CDR2 FQNEAQ. This CDR3 has 20 residues. J was trimmed by 4 bases and V by 5 bases; bases with no gene match: 22. Written as DNA, the CDR3 is TGTGCCAGCAGCCCAGCAGGCACAGGGGGAAATAGGTATTGGAATCAGCCCCAGCATTTT. Translated: CASSPAGTGGNRYWNQPQHF.

The chain uses TRBV9 and TRBJ2-1; D is perhaps TRBD2 (6 bases). Germline values: CDR1 SGDLS, CDR2 YYNGEE. This CDR3 has 17 residues. V lost 3 bases and J lost 0, with 16 bases in between. CDR3 nucleotides: TGTGCCAGCAGCGCCCTCCGAGGAGGGAGCTCCTACAATGAGCAGTTCTTC. Protein: CASSALRGGSSYNEQFF.

The chain employs TRBV6-1 and TRBJ2-3; 10 nucleotides agree with TRBD2. Germline V gene data show CDR1 as MNHNS and CDR2 as SASEGT. The J segment lost 6 bases and the V segment lost 6 bases, leaving 9 bases of the junction unmatched. CDR3 size: 15 residues. CDR3 region: CASRSTSGPADTQYF. The CDR3 DNA reads as TGTGCCAGCAGGTCGACTAGCGGGCCGGCGGATACGCAGTATTTT.

The V and J genes are TRBV2 and TRBJ1-4, with 9 bases lining up with TRBD1. CDR1 is SNHLY and CDR2 is FYNNEI in the germline V gene. The CDR3 extends over 16 amino acids. J gave up 6 bases and V 6 bases, and 11 bases lay outside the gene matches. CDR3 nucleotide sequence: TGTGCCAGCAGGGCGGGACAGGGAGGTGCCGATGAAAAACTGTTTTTT. Amino acid sequence: CASRAGQGGADEKLFF.

The rearrangement links TRBV6-6 to TRBJ2-3; 11 nucleotides agree with TRBD1. After removal of 1 base from V and 3 bases from J, the junction contained 3 bases not matched to a gene. Germline V gene data show CDR1 as MNHNY and CDR2 as SVGAGI (reference sequence). This CDR3 has 16 amino acids. The CDR3 nucleotides read TGTGCCAGCAGTTACTGGACAGGGGGCGGGACAGATACGCAGTATTTT. This sequence encodes CASSYWTGGGTDTQYF.

This sequence joins TRBV20-1 and TRBJ1-1; D unclear. CDR1 and CDR2 (germline): DFQATT, SNEGSKA (reference sequence). This CDR3 region has 11 residues. CDR3 region: CSGGPGGAAFF. CDR3 in DNA: TGCAGCGGTGGTCCGGGAGGAGCAGCTTTCTTT.

This chain joins TRBV19 and TRBJ2-1, with D perhaps TRBD1 (6 bases). Germline CDR1 and CDR2: LNHDA and SQIVND (reference sequence). This CDR3 comprises 14 residues. V was pared by 7 bases and J by 4 bases, with 14 bases between. The CDR3, as DNA: TGTGCCAGTACGCCGGGACAACTTTACAATGAGCAGTTCTTC. It translates to CASTPGQLYNEQFF. The full variable domain, its missing parts supplied by reference TRBV19 and TRBJ2-1, is DGGITQSPKYLFRKEGQNVTLSCEQNLNHDAMYWYRQDPGQGLRLIYYSQIVNDFQKGDIAEGYSVSREKKESFPLTVTSAQKNPTAFYLCASTPGQLYNEQFFGPGTRLTVL.